This T cell receptor beta chain was recorded in a study of T cells in Graves' hyperthyroidism and ophthalmopathy. RNA transcripts served as the template for amplifying TCR beta CDR3 regions. The study used the HTBI primer set for a first-round RT-PCR of the TCR CDR3. From the multiplex PCR reads, TCRdb called clonotypes with MiXCR, one entry per CDR3 protein. Of a few hundred thousand distinct CDR3 sequences listed, roughly 14% were seen once; the top ten hold around 30%. CDR3 length equals 18 residues. Germline lookup yields CDR1 SGHAT and CDR2 FQNNGV. This clonotype was detected many times. The junction does not match germline at one end; this may be a read error.

The origin of this receptor is a woman younger than 30 with Graves' hyperthyroidism that later progressed to Graves' ophthalmopathy. The material sequenced was blood. The chain joins TRBV11-2 to TRBJ2-6; the D is unclear. In DNA form, the CDR3 reads TGTGCCAGCAGCCTAGAGCCAGTTTCCGTCTCTGGGGCCAACGTCCTGACTTTC. This translates into CASSLEPVSVSGANVLTF.